The 28 T cell receptor beta chains listed next were all sequenced from one sample in a study of blood T cell repertoires in COVID-19. Method: immunoSEQ multiplex PCR; TCRdb's copy keeps in-frame clones and lacks some. The sample contains 200,000 to 250,000 clones, almost 90% of which appear only once. Sequenced input: PBMCs or T cells enriched from blood (not recorded which). These receptors originate from a man aged 25-45 years who had been exposed to COVID-19.

This chain links TRBV4-1 with TRBJ1-1; D unclear. Germline V gene data show CDR1 as MGHRA and CDR2 as YSYEKL. This CDR3 spans 13 amino acids. V lost 1 base and J 2 bases, leaving 5 bases between the germline ends. In DNA, the CDR3 is TGCGCCAGCAGCCAAGTCTCTAACACTGAAGCTTTCTTT. Protein: CASSQVSNTEAFF.

The chain is built from TRBV7-2 and TRBJ2-2; 8 bases are a match to TRBD1. V shed 9 bases, J shed 7 bases, and the junction held 13 bases outside the gene matches. This CDR3 is 15 amino acids long. CDR1 is SGHTA, CDR2 FQGNSA, per germline. CDR3 in DNA: TGTGCCAGGAGGCGGCAGGGGGCGTCCGGCGGGGAGCTGTTTTTT. This codes for CARRRQGASGGELFF. Filled out from reference TRBV7-2 and TRBJ2-2, the complete variable domain reads GAGVSQSPSNKVTEKGKDVELRCDPISGHTALYWYRQSLGQGLEFLIYFQGNSAPDKSGLPSDRFSAERTGGSVSTLTIQRTQQEDSAVYLCARRRQGASGGELFFGEGSRLTVL.

The chain links TRBV3-1 (or the pseudogene TRBV3-2) to TRBJ2-5; D unresolved. Per germline, CDR1 LGHDT and CDR2 YNNKEL (reference sequence). The CDR3 consists of 19 residues. Trimming cost V 2 bases and J 2 bases, with 24 bases left between them. The CDR3 sequence: CASSQSWAAPFFRQETQYF. The CDR3 DNA reads as TGTGCCAGCAGCCAAAGTTGGGCCGCGCCTTTCTTTAGGCAAGAGACCCAGTACTTC.

V usage is TRBV5-4 and J usage is TRBJ2-3; 7 bases are shared with TRBD2. V lost 2 bases and J lost 5; bases outside the gene matches: 5. The CDR3 is 14 amino acids. Per germline, CDR1 SGHNT and CDR2 YYREEE (reference sequence). Written as DNA, the CDR3 is TGTGCCAGCAGCTTCCGGGGGGTGGAAGATACGCAGTATTTT. Its translation is CASSFRGVEDTQYF.

The genes are TRBV19 and TRBJ1-5; no clear D gene. Germline lookup yields CDR1 LNHDA and CDR2 SQIVND (reference sequence). Trimming took 3 bases from V and 7 from J, leaving 13 bases between them. This CDR3 region has 14 residues. CDR3 in DNA: TGTGCCAGTAGTATTGGTACGGGTCTCCAGCCCCAGCATTTT. Encoded protein: CASSIGTGLQPQHF.

The rearrangement links TRBV7-7 to TRBJ2-5; the match to TRBD1 covers 10 bases. The CDR3 loop spans 15 amino acids. V was clipped by 4 bases and J by 7 bases; unmatched bases: 9. Germline V gene data show CDR1 as SSHAT and CDR2 as FNYEAQ (reference sequence). CDR3 sequence: CASSYRQGASGTQYF. The CDR3 region has the DNA TGTGCCAGCAGCTATAGACAGGGGGCAAGCGGGACCCAGTACTTC.

This chain joins TRBV7-2 and TRBJ2-7, with D tentatively TRBD1 (6 bases). The CDR3 runs 15 residues. V dropped 1 base and J dropped 0 bases, with 10 bases sitting between them. CDR1 and CDR2 (germline): SGHTA, FQGNSA. CDR3 protein: CASSLDPDSSYEQYF. The CDR3 region has the DNA TGTGCCAGCAGCTTAGACCCGGACAGCTCCTACGAGCAGTACTTC.

The chain carries TRBV7-2 and TRBJ1-6; 10 bases agree with TRBD1. In germline, CDR1 is SGHTA, CDR2 FQGNSA. This CDR3 has 15 residues. V lost 5 bases to trimming and J lost 10 bases; unmatched junction nucleotides: 8. The CDR3 coding sequence is TGTGCCAGCAGCCCTCCGGGACAGGGGACATCACCCCTCCACTTT. Its translation is CASSPPGQGTSPLHF.

This clone was detected only once. This rearrangement joins TRBV6-5 to TRBJ2-3; no clear D gene. Trimming pared 8 bases from V and 5 bases from J, leaving 8 bases between. CDR3 length: 11 amino acids. The germline CDR1 and CDR2 sequences are MNHEY and SVGAGI. CDR3 in amino acids: CASLNGDTQYF. The CDR3 coding sequence is TGTGCCAGCCTGAACGGAGATACGCAGTATTTT.

The chain joins TRBV5-6 to TRBJ1-2; D unclear. In germline, CDR1 is SGHDT, CDR2 YYEEEE. Trimming took off 4 bases at V and 8 bases at J, with 9 bases between the two ends. The CDR3 runs to 11 residues. The CDR3 sequence: CASSADAGYTF. The DNA of the CDR3 is TGTGCCAGCAGCGCAGATGCAGGCTACACCTTC.

The chain is built from TRBV5-1 and TRBJ2-7; TRBD2 aligns across 9 bases. Germline V CDR1 and CDR2: SGHRS, YFSETQ. CDR3 length: 17 residues. Unmatched junction bases numbered 11, after V lost 2 bases and J lost 2 bases. CDR3 nucleotide sequence: TGCGCCAGCAGCTTTCTTCGGATCGGCGGGGGGGCCTACGAGCAGTACTTC. Translation gives CASSFLRIGGGAYEQYF.

Only one count was recorded for this clone. The gene calls are TRBV27 and TRBJ2-3; unclear D gene. CDR3 length equals 14 residues. V was clipped by 3 bases and J by 0 bases, with 7 bases between them. CDR1 is MNHEY, CDR2 SMNVEV, per germline (reference sequence). DNA of the CDR3: TGTGCCAGCAGTTTTTTTTCTAGCACAGATACGCAGTATTTT. This gives the protein CASSFFSSTDTQYF.

The CDR3 DNA follows: TGCGCCAGCAGGGCGGCTTTGAACACTGAAGCTTTCTTT. Translated: CASRAALNTEAFF. The chain employs TRBV5-1 and TRBJ1-1; D gene uncertain. Germline CDR1 and CDR2: SGHRS and YFSETQ. This CDR3 contains 13 residues. V was cut by 5 bases and J by 0 bases, with 8 bases left in between.

This rearrangement joins TRBV19 to TRBJ1-5; 7 bases align to TRBD1. The CDR3 has 20 amino acids. Trimming cost V 6 bases and J 0 bases; bases outside gene matches: 20. CDR1 is LNHDA and CDR2 is SQIVND in the germline V gene (reference sequence). The CDR3 protein is CASRNHRGARGLYSNQPQHF. Here the CDR3 DNA reads TGTGCCAGTAGGAACCACAGGGGCGCCAGGGGGTTATATAGCAATCAGCCCCAGCATTTT.

The chain is built from TRBV7-3 and TRBJ2-1; D unclear. Trimming took off 5 bases at V and 8 bases at J, with 25 bases between the two ends. CDR3 length: 17 amino acids. Germline V gene lookup returns CDR1 SGHTA and CDR2 FQGTGA. The CDR3 region has the DNA TGTGCCAGCAGCCCTACCCTTATAGTTCGCCCCCCCTATGAGCAGTTCTTC. This gives the protein CASSPTLIVRPPYEQFF.

The gene calls are TRBV7-3 and TRBJ2-7; D may be TRBD1 (5 bases). The length of the CDR3 is 16 residues. V was cut by 7 bases and J by 1 base, with 20 bases left in between. Germline CDR1 is SGHTA and CDR2 is FQGTGA. The CDR3 DNA reads TGTGCCAGCATCAAGGGGTCGACAGTCGCTTCCTACGAGCAGTACTTC. Residues: CASIKGSTVASYEQYF.

The rearrangement links TRBV30 to TRBJ1-1; a weak D match, TRBD1 (5 bases). Trimming removed 7 bases at V and 6 bases at J, with 21 bases between. CDR1 and CDR2 from the germline V gene are GTSNPN and SVGIG (reference sequence). The length of the CDR3 is 14 residues. CDR3 DNA sequence: TGTGCCTTCCGGGGGGACGCCCCTGAGGCTGAAGCTTTCTTT. Its translation: CAFRGDAPEAEAFF.

The rearrangement uses TRBV11-3 and TRBJ1-1; D remains unclear. The V gene's germline CDR1 is SGHNT and CDR2 YENEEA. Between the trimmed V and J ends, which lost 2 bases and 1 base, there was a span of 5 bases. The CDR3 sequence is 13 residues long. The CDR3 loop reads CASSLNTNTEAFF. CDR3 sequence (DNA): TGTGCCAGCAGCTTAAACACGAACACTGAAGCTTTCTTT. Full variable domain (outside the CDR3, taken from reference TRBV11-3 and TRBJ1-1): EAGVVQSPRYKIIEKKQPVAFWCNPISGHNTLYWYLQNLGQGPELLIRYENEEAVDDSQLPKDRFSAERLKGVDSTLKIQPAELGDSAVYLCASSLNTNTEAFFGQGTRLTVV.

This clone was detected only once. The chain is built from TRBV18 and TRBJ1-1, with D hard to call. The CDR3 covers 13 residues. The V end lost 3 bases, the J end lost 8 bases, and 13 bases lay between the germline ends. The germline gives CDR1 KGHSH, CDR2 LQKENI. The CDR3 bases are TGTGCCAGCTCACCTGACACGTCCATAGAAGCTTTCTTT. Translation gives CASSPDTSIEAFF.

The chain has TRBV3-1 (or the pseudogene TRBV3-2) and TRBJ2-2; perhaps TRBD2 as D (6 bases). The V gene lost 1 base and the J gene lost 7 bases, with 7 bases spanning the gap. Germline lookup yields CDR1 LGHDT and CDR2 YNNKEL (reference sequence). CDR3 length: 13 amino acids. This CDR3 is CASSQVRDGELFF. The CDR3 DNA is TGTGCCAGCAGCCAAGTGCGGGACGGGGAGCTGTTTTTT.

The J gene is TRBJ2-5, the V gene TRBV3-1 (or the pseudogene TRBV3-2); tentatively, D is TRBD2 (5 bases). Trimming cost V 0 bases and J 4 bases, with 18 bases left between them. The CDR3 loop spans 17 amino acids. CDR1 is LGHDT, CDR2 YNNKEL, per germline (reference sequence). CDR3: CASSQDEIQFEGETQYF. CDR3 coding DNA: TGTGCCAGCAGCCAAGATGAAATCCAGTTCGAGGGAGAGACCCAGTACTTC.

V is TRBV10-1 and J is TRBJ2-1, with 10 positions matching TRBD2. Germline CDR1 and CDR2: WNHNN and SYGVQD (reference sequence). There are 16 residues in the CDR3. V lost 0 bases to trimming and J lost 7 bases; unmatched junction nucleotides: 6. The CDR3 loop is CASSESAAGGPNEQFF. In nucleotides, the CDR3 is TGCGCCAGCAGTGAGTCGGCAGCGGGGGGGCCAAATGAGCAGTTCTTC.

This rearrangement joins TRBV27 to TRBJ1-4; TRBD1 is a possible D gene (5 bases). The CDR3 sequence is 14 residues long. The ends were cut back, 3 bases at V and 7 bases at J, with 12 bases in the middle. Germline CDR1 is MNHEY and CDR2 is SMNVEV (reference sequence). CDR3 residues: CASSFRTTSEKLFF. CDR3 nucleotides: TGTGCCAGCAGTTTCCGGACAACTTCTGAAAAACTGTTTTTT.

J is TRBJ1-1 and V is TRBV29-1, with no clear D. The CDR3 has 13 residues. Trimming stripped 5 bases from V and 4 bases from J, with 14 bases between. The germline CDR1 and CDR2 sequences are SQVTM and ANQGSEA. CDR3 sequence: CSVSGLRGTEAFF. CDR3 DNA: TGCAGCGTTTCAGGCTTACGGGGCACTGAAGCTTTCTTT.

The V and J genes are TRBV19 and TRBJ1-5, with D maybe TRBD1 (5 bases). The V end was cut by 7 bases, the J end by 3 bases, with 10 bases between. The CDR3 loop spans 13 amino acids. The germline V gene has CDR1 LNHDA and CDR2 SQIVND (reference sequence). CDR3 nucleotides: TGTGCCAGTAAAGACAGTTCCAATCAGCCCCAGCATTTT. It specifies CASKDSSNQPQHF.

This clone occurred many times. This chain uses TRBV7-2 with TRBJ1-6; no reliable D call. CDR3 length: 14 residues. Deletions cut 3 bases from V and 5 bases from J, with 8 bases between. Germline CDR1 and CDR2: SGHTA and FQGNSA. This chain's CDR3 is CASSLWRHNSPLHF. For the CDR3, the DNA is TGTGCCAGCAGCTTGTGGCGGCATAATTCACCCCTCCACTTT.

V is TRBV20-1 and J is TRBJ1-2, with D tentatively TRBD1 (5 bases). Trimming took 3 bases from V and 7 from J, leaving 12 bases between them. The CDR3 spans 12 residues. The germline V gene has CDR1 DFQATT and CDR2 SNEGSKA (reference sequence). As DNA, the CDR3 is TGCAGTGCTAGTTTTCAGGGTTCTGGCTACACCTTC. Encoded protein: CSASFQGSGYTF.

V and J are TRBV14 and TRBJ2-1; perhaps TRBD2 as D (5 bases). Trimming pared 4 bases from V and 0 bases from J, leaving 19 bases between. The CDR3 length is 18 residues. Germline V lookup: CDR1 SGHDN, CDR2 FVKESK. The CDR3 spells CASSRGGLSLSSYNEQFF. The CDR3 coding sequence is TGTGCCAGCAGCCGAGGCGGGCTAAGCTTGAGCTCCTACAATGAGCAGTTCTTC.